This entry lists 27 T cell receptor beta chains sequenced from one sample in a study of graft-versus-host responses after intestinal transplantation. Labeling with CFSE marked roughly 200,000 responder cells, which were plated with roughly 200,000 irradiated, violet-dye-labeled stimulator cells. Data came from immunoSEQ multiplex PCR; TCRdb stores just in-frame clones and leaves some out. This sample yields about 13,000 clones, of which less than 40% are seen a single time; over 2% belongs to the top ten. The sample in question was alloreactive CD8+ T cells from a mixed lymphocyte reaction culture, obtained before intestinal transplant. Subset meaning: CFSE-low proliferating T cells sorted from approximately 6-day pre-transplant mixed lymphocyte reaction (GvH or HvG direction). The source of these receptors is a human patient who received an intestinal transplant.

The chain carries TRBV4-1 and TRBJ2-4; D perhaps matches TRBD2 (6 bases). The germline CDR1 and CDR2 sequences are MGHRA and YSYEKL. V lost 0 bases to trimming and J lost 4 bases, with 19 bases between them. The CDR3 runs to 18 residues. CDR3 bases: TGCGCCAGCAGCCAAGATTCCCGACTAGAGGGCTCGAAAAACATTCAGTACTTC. Translating gives CASSQDSRLEGSKNIQYF.

This clone appeared a few times. The rearrangement joins TRBV2 to TRBJ2-5; TRBD1 matches 9 bases. The CDR3 totals 16 residues. Germline V gives CDR1 SNHLY, CDR2 FYNNEI. J lost 4 bases, V lost 6 bases, and 12 bases had no gene match. The CDR3 here is CASSVEDGTGRETQYF. Written as DNA, the CDR3 is TGTGCCAGCAGCGTCGAGGATGGGACAGGGAGAGAGACCCAGTACTTC.

The chain carries TRBV5-4 and TRBJ2-3; 10 nucleotides agree with TRBD2. With 4 bases clipped from V and 1 base from J, the junction kept 12 bases outside the gene matches. The germline V gene has CDR1 SGHNT and CDR2 YYREEE (reference sequence). There are 18 residues in the CDR3. DNA of the CDR3: TGTGCCAGCAGCCCGGGGGAGCGGGGGGGCCTGGGCACAGATACGCAGTATTTT. It encodes CASSPGERGGLGTDTQYF.

The J gene is TRBJ2-1, the V gene TRBV19; 9 bases are shared with TRBD2. Germline V lookup: CDR1 LNHDA, CDR2 SQIVND (reference sequence). The CDR3 spans 17 residues. V lost 1 base to trimming and J lost 0 bases; unmatched junction nucleotides: 4. This chain's CDR3 is CASSIGSGGYSYNEQFF. The CDR3, as DNA: TGTGCCAGTAGTATAGGTAGCGGGGGTTACTCCTACAATGAGCAGTTCTTC.

V and J are TRBV5-1 and TRBJ1-3; D is undetermined. CDR3 size: 13 residues. Germline CDR1 and CDR2: SGHRS and YFSETQ. Deletions cut 2 bases from V and 4 bases from J, with 7 bases between. The CDR3 nucleotides are TGCGCCAGCAGCTTCCGAGGAGGAAACACCATATATTTT. Protein sequence: CASSFRGGNTIYF.

This clone showed up just a few times. The chain combines TRBV13 with TRBJ2-3; 8 nucleotides line up with TRBD1. The CDR3 consists of 16 residues. V was clipped by 4 bases and J by 2 bases; unmatched bases: 8. The germline gives CDR1 PRHDT, CDR2 FYEKMQ (reference sequence). The DNA for the CDR3 is TGTGCCAGCAGCTCCGCCGGGACAGGCCCCACAGATACGCAGTATTTT. This codes for CASSSAGTGPTDTQYF.

The rearrangement joins TRBV5-1 to TRBJ1-1; D might be TRBD1 (6 bases). The germline V and J ends were trimmed by 4 bases and 5 bases, with 18 bases remaining between them. The germline CDR1 and CDR2 sequences are SGHRS and YFSETQ. The CDR3 runs to 15 residues. The CDR3 sequence: CASSVETSRGTEAFF. The CDR3 DNA reads as TGCGCCAGCAGCGTTGAAACTTCCAGGGGAACTGAAGCTTTCTTT.

This chain links TRBV27 with TRBJ2-7, with 8 bases identical to TRBD2. The germline CDR1 and CDR2 sequences are MNHEY and SMNVEV (reference sequence). V lost 5 bases, J lost 2 bases, and 5 bases stayed unmatched. The CDR3 spans 14 residues. The CDR3 coding sequence is TGTGCCAGCAGTCCCCGGGGGGGCCCCTACGAGCAGTACTTC. Its protein is CASSPRGGPYEQYF.

By sample fraction, this clone is medium-sized. This chain links TRBV6-1 with TRBJ1-5, with unresolved D. The germline V and J ends were trimmed by 4 bases and 1 base, with 11 bases remaining between them. This CDR3 comprises 15 residues. Germline V lookup: CDR1 MNHNS, CDR2 SASEGT. The CDR3 here is CASSGPYESNQPQHF. The CDR3 region has the DNA TGTGCCAGCAGTGGACCCTACGAGAGCAATCAGCCCCAGCATTTT.

This clone was seen only a few times. The chain carries TRBV4-1 and TRBJ2-7; possibly TRBD1 for D (5 bases). There are 16 residues in the CDR3. The V and J ends lost 3 bases and 4 bases respectively, with 19 bases between them. CDR1 and CDR2 from the germline V gene are MGHRA and YSYEKL. The CDR3 protein is CASSHQRGFRYYEQYF. The CDR3 nucleotides are TGCGCCAGCAGCCATCAAAGGGGATTCCGGTATTACGAGCAGTACTTC.

This clone has more than one count but fewer than ten. The chain joins TRBV10-3 to TRBJ1-2, with unresolved D. This CDR3 region has 13 residues. CDR1 ENHRY and CDR2 SYGVKD come from the germline V gene. V lost 9 bases, J lost 8 bases, and 19 bases lay in between. The CDR3 DNA reads as TGTGCCATAAGGGCCAGGATCTGGAGAGGCTACACCTTC. Translating it yields CAIRARIWRGYTF.

This clone was seen more than once but under ten times. This chain uses TRBV4-3 with TRBJ2-7; tentatively, D is TRBD2 (6 bases). The CDR3 has 13 amino acids. Germline-derived CDR1 and CDR2 are LGHNA and YSLEER. The V gene lost 4 bases and the J gene lost 6 bases, with 13 bases spanning the gap. This CDR3 is CASSRIDGGEQYF. CDR3 coding DNA: TGCGCCAGCAGCCGAATAGACGGGGGCGAGCAGTACTTC.

In its sample, this clone was seen a few times. The gene calls are TRBV7-6 and TRBJ2-3; no reliable D call. Germline values: CDR1 SGHVS, CDR2 FNYEAQ. The CDR3 has 13 residues. Trimming took 4 bases from V and 0 from J, leaving 5 bases between them. DNA of the CDR3: TGTGCCAGCAGCTCGGCTAGCACAGATACGCAGTATTTT. It encodes CASSSASTDTQYF. Using reference TRBV7-6 and TRBJ2-3 for the parts outside the CDR3, the full variable domain is GAGVSQSPRYKVTKRGQDVALRCDPISGHVSLYWYRQALGQGPEFLTYFNYEAQQDKSGLPNDRFSAERPEGSISTLTIQRTEQRDSAMYRCASSSASTDTQYFGPGTRLTVL.

To note about this clone: The same CDR3 also results from other DNA sequences found in this sample. The rearrangement links TRBV4-1 to TRBJ2-7; 16 bases align to TRBD2. CDR1 and CDR2 (germline): MGHRA, YSYEKL. This CDR3 comprises 16 residues. V trimming: 4 bases; J trimming: 6 bases; junction bases outside the gene matches: 6. The CDR3 sequence is CASSRPGLAGGLEQYF. In DNA form, the CDR3 reads TGCGCCAGCAGCCGGCCGGGACTAGCGGGGGGGCTCGAGCAGTACTTC.

This clone was detected a few times. The chain combines TRBV5-4 with TRBJ2-7; 7 bases align to TRBD1. The germline gives CDR1 SGHNT, CDR2 YYREEE (reference sequence). The CDR3 sequence is 13 residues long. Trimming at V came to 4 bases and at J to 2 bases, leaving 3 bases not matched to a gene. This CDR3 is CASSAQGAYEQYF. CDR3 coding DNA: TGTGCCAGCAGCGCGCAGGGGGCCTACGAGCAGTACTTC.

V is TRBV4-1 and J is TRBJ2-7; 8 bases are shared with TRBD1. The trim removed 0 bases at V and 1 base at J, leaving 5 bases unmatched. This CDR3 region has 16 residues. From germline, CDR1 is MGHRA and CDR2 YSYEKL. This chain's CDR3 is CASSQDPGTGSYEQYF. The DNA of the CDR3 is TGCGCCAGCAGCCAAGATCCCGGGACAGGATCCTACGAGCAGTACTTC.

The DNA of the CDR3 is TGTGCCAGCAGCCATACAGTGACGCATGGCTACACCTTC. This translates into CASSHTVTHGYTF. This rearrangement joins TRBV11-1 to TRBJ1-2; D unclear. The CDR3 loop spans 13 amino acids. Trimming shortened V by 5 bases and J by 6 bases, and 13 bases separated the two germline ends. CDR1 SGHAT and CDR2 FQDESV come from the germline V gene (reference sequence).

V and J are TRBV7-9 and TRBJ2-3; TRBD1 matches at 10 bases. This CDR3 contains 15 residues. Germline lookup yields CDR1 SEHNR and CDR2 FQNEAQ (reference sequence). V lost 4 bases to trimming and J lost 1 base; unmatched junction nucleotides: 2. Here the CDR3 DNA reads TGTGCCAGCAGCTGGGGACAGGGGCGCACAGATACGCAGTATTTT. The encoded protein is CASSWGQGRTDTQYF.

This clone was seen more than once but under ten times. This rearrangement joins TRBV7-8 to TRBJ2-7; no reliable D call. The germline V gene encodes CDR1 SGHVS and CDR2 FQNEAQ. Trimming left V 5 bases short and J 4 bases short, with 12 bases between. The CDR3 loop spans 13 amino acids. For the CDR3, the DNA is TGTGCCAGCAGCCCGGACGTGAGTTACGAGCAGTACTTC. This gives the protein CASSPDVSYEQYF. Together with reference TRBV7-8 and TRBJ2-7, the CDR3 gives the full variable domain: GAGVSQSPRYKVAKRGQDVALRCDPISGHVSLFWYQQALGQGPEFLTYFQNEAQLDKSGLPSDRFFAERPEGSVSTLKIQRTQQEDSAVYLCASSPDVSYEQYFGPGTRLTVT.

This clone showed up just a few times. The DNA for the CDR3 is TGTGCCAGCAGCCACAGACTAGCGGGAGGTTATGAGCAGTTCTTC. This codes for CASSHRLAGGYEQFF. The genes are TRBV11-2 and TRBJ2-1; 13 positions match TRBD2. After removal of 5 bases from V and 8 bases from J, the junction contained 6 bases not matched to a gene. The germline V gene has CDR1 SGHAT and CDR2 FQNNGV. CDR3 size: 15 residues. Filled out from reference TRBV11-2 and TRBJ2-1, the complete variable domain reads EAGVAQSPRYKIIEKRQSVAFWCNPISGHATLYWYQQILGQGPKLLIQFQNNGVVDDSQLPKDRFSAERLKGVDSTLKIQPAKLEDSAVYLCASSHRLAGGYEQFFGPGTRLTVL.

The gene calls are TRBV4-2 and TRBJ1-1; TRBD1 is a possible D gene (5 bases). The length of the CDR3 is 16 residues. Germline V gives CDR1 LGHNA, CDR2 YNFKEQ. Deletions cut 1 base from V and 1 base from J, with 13 bases between. CDR3 sequence reads: CASSQAPRGRNTEAFF. Written as DNA, the CDR3 is TGTGCCAGCAGCCAAGCCCCGAGGGGCAGGAACACTGAAGCTTTCTTT.

By proportion, this clone is medium-sized. This sample also contains other DNA sequences that code for the same CDR3. The rearrangement joins TRBV10-3 to TRBJ2-3; TRBD1 matches at 8 bases. The CDR3 is 13 residues long. The J segment lost 2 bases and the V segment lost 11 bases, leaving 6 bases of the junction unmatched. CDR1 and CDR2 from the germline V gene are ENHRY and SYGVKD. The CDR3: CAFRDRHTDTQYF. The CDR3 nucleotides are TGTGCCTTCCGGGACAGGCACACAGATACGCAGTATTTT.

By frequency in the sample, this clone is medium-sized. The gene calls are TRBV5-6 and TRBJ2-3; D unresolved. Per germline, CDR1 SGHDT and CDR2 YYEEEE. The CDR3 covers 12 residues. V was pared by 8 bases and J by 6 bases, with 13 bases between. Written as DNA, the CDR3 is TGTGCCAGTTCCCTCCCAGGCGATACGCAGTATTTT. This sequence encodes CASSLPGDTQYF.

This chain joins TRBV29-1 and TRBJ2-7; TRBD2 might be the D (6 bases). In germline, CDR1 is SQVTM, CDR2 ANQGSEA. V was trimmed by 3 bases and J by 3 bases, leaving 9 bases between them. The CDR3 is 12 residues long. The CDR3 nucleotides read TGCAGCGTTGAGACGGACTACTACGAGCAGTACTTC. Protein product: CSVETDYYEQYF.

The rearrangement links TRBV27 to TRBJ2-7, with D possibly TRBD1 on 5 matching bases. The length of the CDR3 is 13 residues. V gave up 0 bases and J gave up 4 bases, with 7 bases separating them. CDR1 is MNHEY, CDR2 SMNVEV, per germline (reference sequence). The CDR3 region has the DNA TGTGCCAGCAGTTTATCCGGACAATACGAGCAGTACTTC. It translates to CASSLSGQYEQYF.

This chain links TRBV7-7 with TRBJ1-1; D call uncertain. The germline V gene encodes CDR1 SSHAT and CDR2 FNYEAQ (reference sequence). The CDR3 consists of 13 residues. The V end lost 1 base, the J end lost 1 base, and 4 bases lay between the germline ends. The CDR3 loop is CASSLGTNTEAFF. The CDR3 nucleotides are TGTGCCAGCAGCTTAGGGACGAACACTGAAGCTTTCTTT.

The sample holds a few counts of this clone. The chain joins TRBV4-1 to TRBJ2-3; D gene ambiguous. This CDR3 region has 14 residues. CDR1 is MGHRA and CDR2 is YSYEKL in the germline V gene. V lost 1 base, J lost 6 bases, and 11 bases lay in between. As DNA, the CDR3 is TGCGCCAGCAGCCAAGGACAAAACCGGGATACGCAGTATTTT. Translation: CASSQGQNRDTQYF.